This is a list of T cell receptor beta chains from one sample in a study of T-cell reconstitution after alpha-beta-depleted transplantation in children. TCRdb processed the PCR reads anew with MiXCR; each CDR3 protein has one entry. In the table there are 330,000 or so distinct CDR3 sequences, around 7.3% of which are singletons. The sample in question was peripheral blood, obtained 360 days after TCRalphabeta/CD19-depleted stem cell transplant. These receptors were taken from a female patient aged 2-15 years who had a stem cell transplant for Fanconi anemia, so the T cells may come from the graft donor. CDR3s include the opening cysteine and the closing phenylalanine or tryptophan. The D gene is left open where the match is weak. The size entry is marked missing in some rows and otherwise reads once, few, many or a size class.

V	D	J	size	DNA	CDR3
TRBV6-1	NA	TRBJ2-3	NA	TGTGCCAGCAGGGTCAGCACAGATACGCAGTATTTT	CASRVSTDTQYF
TRBV2	TRBD2	TRBJ2-3	NA	TGTGCCAGTAAATTTGACCTAGCGGGCCGCACAGATACGCAGTATTTT	CASKFDLAGRTDTQYF
TRBV4-2	NA	TRBJ2-7	NA	TGTGCCAGCAGCCAAGATCTCCCCGGCAGGCTCTACGAGCAGTACTTC	CASSQDLPGRLYEQYF
TRBV18	TRBD1	TRBJ2-7	many	TGTGCCAGCTCACCCTACTACGGCACAGGGGGAGAGCAGTACTTC	CASSPYYGTGGEQYF
TRBV3-1	TRBD2	TRBJ2-5	many	TGTGCCAGCAGCGGACTAGGGAAGGGAGGGACCCAGTACTTC	CASSGLGKGGTQYF
TRBV15	NA	TRBJ1-1	many	TGTGCCACCAGCATGAAACCGAACACTGAAGCTTTCTTT	CATSMKPNTEAFF
TRBV7-8	TRBD1	TRBJ2-5	few	TGTGCCAGCAGCCGGGACAGGGCACAAGAGACCCAGTACTTC	CASSRDRAQETQYF
TRBV10-3	NA	TRBJ2-7	many	TGTGCCATCGCGACAGGTTCCCCCTACGAGCAGTACTTC	CAIATGSPYEQYF
TRBV24-1	TRBD1	TRBJ2-2	many	TGTGCCACCAGTGTTGGACAGGGAGTGATGCACACCGGGGAGCTGTTTTTT	CATSVGQGVMHTGELFF
TRBV14	NA	TRBJ2-2	NA	TGTGCCAGCAGCAGCAGTCTCAGGGGAGCCGGGGAGCTGTTTTTT	CASSSSLRGAGELFF
TRBV27	TRBD2	TRBJ2-7	many	TGTGCCAGCAGTTTTACCCTAGCGGGGATCCAGTACTTC	CASSFTLAGIQYF
TRBV5-6	TRBD1	TRBJ1-1	NA	TGTGCCAGCAGCTCCACATCTGACAGGGATCTGAGGACTGAAGCTTTCTTT	CASSSTSDRDLRTEAFF
TRBV20-1	TRBD2	TRBJ2-1	few	TGCAGTGCTAGAGGAACCCGGACTAGCGGAAAATACAATGAGCAGTTCTTC	CSARGTRTSGKYNEQFF
TRBV2	TRBD2	TRBJ2-7	NA	TGTGCCAGCGGGAGGGCTACCTACGAGCAGTACTTC	CASGRATYEQYF
TRBV7-9	NA	TRBJ1-3	NA	TGTGCCAGCAGCCCTCGTACGATCTCTGGAAACACCATATATTTT	CASSPRTISGNTIYF
TRBV27	NA	TRBJ2-1	NA	TGTGTCACCCAGAGGGGGAACAATGAGCAGTTCTTC	CVTQRGNNEQFF
TRBV30	TRBD1	TRBJ2-1	many	TGTGCCTGGAGTACAGGGGACAATGAGCAGTTCTTC	CAWSTGDNEQFF
TRBV28	NA	TRBJ1-5	few	TGTGCCAGCAGTTCCCACTCCAGGGGCGCAGGACAGCCCCAGCATTTT	CASSSHSRGAGQPQHF
TRBV9	NA	TRBJ2-3	NA	TGCGCCAGCAGCCCCCACGCGGGAAGTGGGGATACGCAGTATTTT	CASSPHAGSGDTQYF
TRBV20-1	TRBD1	TRBJ2-2	many	TGCAGCCCTAGAGGGGGCGGTACCGGGGAGCTGTTTTTT	CSPRGGGTGELFF
TRBV6-2/TRBV6-3	NA	TRBJ2-1	NA	TGTGCCAGCAGTTACTCGGTGGTCCACGATGAGCAGTTCTTC	CASSYSVVHDEQFF
TRBV11-2	NA	TRBJ2-1	NA	TGTGCCAGCAGCTCTTCGGCGGGCAACAATGAGCAGTTCTTC	CASSSSAGNNEQFF
TRBV12-3/TRBV12-4	NA	TRBJ1-2	many	TGTGCCAGCAGCGACCGCTATGGCTACACCTTC	CASSDRYGYTF
TRBV6-1	NA	TRBJ2-7	few	TGTGCCAGCAGTGTTAGGGCCTACGAGCAGTACTTC	CASSVRAYEQYF
TRBV20-1	NA	TRBJ2-4	many	TGCAGTGCTAGAGTACTAGCTGCCAAAAACATTCAGTACTTC	CSARVLAAKNIQYF
TRBV3-1	NA	TRBJ2-5	few	TGTGCCAGCAGCCAGATACTACTAGCCGCCGAGACCCAGTACTTC	CASSQILLAAETQYF
TRBV15	NA	TRBJ2-7	NA	TGTGCCACCAGCACTAGCGTTGCCTACGAGCAGTACTTC	CATSTSVAYEQYF
TRBV20-1	NA	TRBJ2-1	few	TGCAGTGCTAGAGTGGGGTCCAATGAGCAGTTCTTC	CSARVGSNEQFF
TRBV3-1	NA	TRBJ1-2	NA	TGTGCCAGCAGCCCTCCTGCGGGGGATGACGGCTACACCTTC	CASSPPAGDDGYTF
TRBV19	TRBD2	TRBJ2-3	many	TGTGCCACTAAGGAGCGGGGGGATCTAGGCACAGATACGCAGTATTTT	CATKERGDLGTDTQYF
TRBV7-9	NA	TRBJ1-1	NA	TGTGCCAGCAGCTTACGTTTGCCTTGGGGGGCGCGGGAAGCTTTCTTT	CASSLRLPWGAREAFF